These 14 T cell receptor beta chains were sequenced from one sample in a study of beta chain features in type 1 diabetes. Reverse transcribing all isolated RNA meant expressed TCRB transcripts were sequenced. The repertoire was sequenced with immunoSEQ multiplex PCR; TCRdb's copy has only in-frame clones and lacks some. Of about 290,000 clones in the sample, 8% were seen once. Sequenced: central memory CD4+ T cells from blood. These receptors all come from a woman between 18 and 30 years old in good health.

The sample holds one count of this clone. This chain joins TRBV15 and TRBJ1-5, with a possible D match to TRBD1 (6 bases). Germline V gene lookup returns CDR1 LNHNV and CDR2 YYDKDF (reference sequence). V dropped 2 bases and J dropped 7 bases, with 12 bases sitting between them. The CDR3 extends over 14 amino acids. In DNA form, the CDR3 reads TGTGCCACCAGCAGATTAAGGGGGGACCAGCCCCAGCATTTT. The encoded protein is CATSRLRGDQPQHF.

The chain couples TRBV7-2 to TRBJ2-4; TRBD1 agrees at 10 bases. Looked up from germline, CDR1 is SGHTA and CDR2 is FQGNSA. Losses at the gene ends were 5 bases for V and 7 bases for J; bases not matched to a gene: 8. The CDR3 totals 15 residues. The CDR3 coding sequence is TGTGCCAGCAGCCCGAAGACAGGGGGCTCGAACATTCAGTACTTC. This sequence encodes CASSPKTGGSNIQYF.

The chain recombines TRBV7-8 with TRBJ1-1, with D possibly being TRBD1 (6 bases). Per germline, CDR1 SGHVS and CDR2 FQNEAQ. CDR3 size: 14 residues. Deletions cut 5 bases from V and 1 base from J, with 11 bases between. The CDR3 reads CASSPWTENTEAFF. CDR3 sequence (DNA): TGTGCCAGCAGCCCATGGACAGAGAACACTGAAGCTTTCTTT.

This clone was picked up a small number of times. The chain has TRBV5-8 and TRBJ1-4; TRBD1 agrees at 7 bases. The CDR3 is 16 amino acids. Germline V gene data show CDR1 as SGHTS and CDR2 as YDEGEE. The V segment lost 0 bases and the J segment 5 bases; nucleotides outside the gene matches: 7. The CDR3 DNA reads as TGTGCCAGCAGCTTGGTGGGGACAGTATCGAATGAAAAACTGTTTTTT. Its protein product is CASSLVGTVSNEKLFF.

This chain joins TRBV4-3 and TRBJ2-3; 11 nucleotides agree with TRBD2. CDR3 size: 17 residues. The V gene's germline CDR1 is LGHNA and CDR2 YSLEER. V gave up 0 bases and J gave up 6 bases; unmatched junction bases: 8. CDR3 bases: TGCGCCAGCAGCCAAGAAACTAGCGGGAGTGAAATGGATACGCAGTATTTT. It translates to CASSQETSGSEMDTQYF.

This clone was counted between two and nine times. The chain recombines TRBV6-1 with TRBJ1-2, with D possibly being TRBD1 (5 bases). Trimming took 2 bases from V and 5 from J, leaving 18 bases between them. Per the germline V gene, CDR1 is MNHNS and CDR2 is SASEGT. The CDR3 runs 16 residues. The CDR3: CASSESGGRPRYGYTF. DNA of the CDR3: TGTGCCAGCAGTGAAAGTGGGGGTAGACCTCGATATGGCTACACCTTC.

This clone was counted only a few times. One junction end disagrees with the germline gene, perhaps due to a read error. DNA for the CDR3: TGTGCCAGCAGCTTGGTCGGGGAAGAGACCCAGTACTTC. This encodes CASSLVGEETQYF. This chain links TRBV5-1 with TRBJ2-5; the D gene is possibly TRBD2 (5 bases). The germline CDR1 and CDR2 sequences are SGHRS and YFSETQ. This CDR3 region has 13 residues.

This clone was seen many times. This sequence joins TRBV7-9 and TRBJ2-1; D is unclear. The CDR3 length is 12 residues. V lost 0 bases, J lost 8 bases, and 5 bases lay in between. The germline CDR1 and CDR2 sequences are SEHNR and FQNEAQ (reference sequence). This CDR3 is CASSLALDEQFF. The CDR3 DNA reads as TGTGCCAGCAGCTTAGCGCTCGATGAGCAGTTCTTC. Supplemented by reference TRBV7-9 and TRBJ2-1, the full variable domain reads DTGVSQNPRHKITKRGQNVTFRCDPISEHNRLYWYRQTLGQGPEFLTYFQNEAQLEKSRLLSDRFSAERPKGSFSTLEIQRTEQGDSAMYLCASSLALDEQFFGPGTRLTVL.

V is TRBV5-4 and J is TRBJ1-3; D is possibly TRBD1 (5 bases). Germline CDR1 reads SGHNT; CDR2 reads YYREEE (reference sequence). The CDR3 has 13 residues. Trimming removed 4 bases at V and 2 bases at J, with 7 bases between. The CDR3 DNA is TGTGCCAGCAGCCTGGGGGCTGGAAACACCATATATTTT. Its translation: CASSLGAGNTIYF.

The table lists this clone with a few counts. The chain joins TRBV9 to TRBJ1-6; D not resolved. Germline lookup yields CDR1 SGDLS and CDR2 YYNGEE. The CDR3 is made up of 12 amino acids. V was pared by 5 bases and J by 7 bases, with 7 bases between. The CDR3 DNA follows: TGTGCCAGCAGTGGGTTGAATTCACCCCTCCACTTT. Its translation is CASSGLNSPLHF.

V and J are TRBV7-2 and TRBJ2-5, with 7 bases fitting TRBD2. V shed 6 bases, J shed 2 bases, and the junction held 6 bases outside the gene matches. This CDR3 spans 14 amino acids. CDR1 is SGHTA and CDR2 is FQGNSA in the germline V gene. The DNA of the CDR3 is TGTGCCAGCAGACGAACCGGGGGGCAAGAGACCCAGTACTTC. It encodes CASRRTGGQETQYF.

The chain couples TRBV9 to TRBJ1-3; 7 bases line up with TRBD1. The V and J ends lost 0 bases and 4 bases, in that order; junction bases with no gene match: 7. CDR1 and CDR2 (germline): SGDLS, YYNGEE. The CDR3 length is 16 residues. CDR3 residues: CASSVARTGLGNTIYF. The CDR3 coding sequence is TGTGCCAGCAGCGTAGCGAGGACAGGACTCGGAAACACCATATATTTT.

The chain carries TRBV9 and TRBJ2-1, with 10 bases identical to TRBD2. Germline assignment: CDR1 SGDLS and CDR2 YYNGEE. The V and J ends lost 5 bases and 10 bases, in that order; junction bases with no gene match: 18. CDR3 size: 17 residues. CDR3: CASSRRVQTSGSREQFF. DNA for the CDR3: TGTGCCAGCAGTCGTAGGGTCCAGACTAGCGGGTCAAGGGAGCAGTTCTTC.

DNA of the CDR3: TGTGCCAGTAGTAAGACAGGGCGAGACAATGAGCAGTTCTTC. This encodes CASSKTGRDNEQFF. V usage is TRBV19 and J usage is TRBJ2-1, with 7 nucleotides matching TRBD1. The junction had 5 bases not matched to a gene; V was cut back by 4 bases and J by 5 bases. CDR3 length: 14 residues. Germline lookup yields CDR1 LNHDA and CDR2 SQIVND (reference sequence).